These 18 T cell receptor beta chains came from one sample sequenced in a study of T-cell reconstitution after alpha-beta-depleted transplantation in children. TCRbeta library preparation incorporated unique molecular identifiers. MiXCR, applied by TCRdb to the PCR reads, yields one record per CDR3 protein. The sample consists of about 580,000 distinct CDR3 sequences, roughly 23% of them appearing once. Here the sequenced sample was PBMCs, mostly from graft donor cells, taken 360 days after TCRalphabeta/CD19-depleted stem cell transplant. Source of these receptors: a boy less than two years old who had a stem cell transplant for acute myeloid leukemia, so the T cells may come from the graft donor.

This chain connects TRBV20-1 to TRBJ1-6; D is uncertain. V shed 5 bases and J shed 8 bases, with 19 bases lying between them. In germline, CDR1 is DFQATT, CDR2 SNEGSKA (reference sequence). This CDR3 contains 15 residues. The CDR3 protein is CSAPLPGRRDSPLHF. CDR3 nucleotide sequence: TGCAGTGCTCCCCTTCCAGGACGGAGGGATTCACCCCTCCACTTT.

This clonotype came up a few times. The V call is TRBV9, the J call TRBJ2-5, with a tentative D call TRBD2 (7 bases). This CDR3 spans 15 amino acids. V shed 0 bases and J shed 2 bases, with 11 bases lying between them. Germline CDR1 SGDLS, CDR2 YYNGEE. CDR3 sequence reads: CASSVGGGPQETQYF. DNA of the CDR3: TGTGCCAGCAGCGTAGGCGGGGGCCCTCAAGAGACCCAGTACTTC.

V is TRBV6-6 and J is TRBJ2-3; D not certain. The germline gives CDR1 MNHNY, CDR2 SVGAGI (reference sequence). Trimming pared 4 bases from V and 1 base from J, leaving 6 bases between. The length of the CDR3 is 13 residues. The CDR3, as DNA: TGTGCCAGCAGTTCTTTTCGCACAGATACGCAGTATTTT. Translating gives CASSSFRTDTQYF.

The table lists this clonotype with many counts. The rearrangement uses TRBV15 and TRBJ2-1, with 10 bases that match TRBD2. The V gene's germline CDR1 is LNHNV and CDR2 YYDKDF (reference sequence). This CDR3 has 17 residues. Trimming at V came to 0 bases and at J to 7 bases, leaving 9 bases not matched to a gene. The CDR3 loop is CATSRDTASGGANEQFF. CDR3 coding DNA: TGTGCCACCAGCAGAGATACCGCGAGCGGGGGGGCGAATGAGCAGTTCTTC.

This clonotype was detected ten times or more. The chain recombines TRBV9 with TRBJ2-2, with unresolved D. CDR3 size: 17 residues. Trimming shortened V by 0 bases and J by 6 bases, and 18 bases separated the two germline ends. Germline CDR1 SGDLS, CDR2 YYNGEE. The CDR3 is CASSVGGWPGGAGELFF. CDR3 bases: TGTGCCAGCAGCGTAGGTGGTTGGCCGGGTGGCGCCGGGGAGCTGTTTTTT.

This clonotype was observed a handful of times. This sequence joins TRBV20-1 and TRBJ2-7, with 8 bases lining up with TRBD1. V trimming: 5 bases; J trimming: 5 bases; junction bases outside the gene matches: 11. This CDR3 contains 14 residues. The germline V gene has CDR1 DFQATT and CDR2 SNEGSKA (reference sequence). CDR3 loop: CSAPDRAMDNEQYV. The CDR3 DNA is TGCAGTGCTCCGGACAGGGCAATGGATAACGAGCAGTACGTC.

The chain has TRBV4-2 and TRBJ2-7, with 8 bases aligning to TRBD1. CDR3 length: 18 amino acids. V trimming: 4 bases; J trimming: 3 bases; junction bases outside the gene matches: 17. CDR1 is LGHNA and CDR2 is YNFKEQ in the germline V gene. The CDR3, as DNA: TGTGCCAGCAGCCTAGAGGAATTCCCGGGACAGGAGATCTACGAGCAGTACTTC. This gives the protein CASSLEEFPGQEIYEQYF.

This chain links TRBV2 with TRBJ2-1; D gene ambiguous. Germline V CDR1 and CDR2: SNHLY, FYNNEI. This CDR3 contains 13 residues. V gave up 4 bases and J gave up 6 bases, with 10 bases separating them. CDR3 sequence reads: CASSVWVTNEQFF. DNA of the CDR3: TGTGCCAGCAGTGTTTGGGTTACCAATGAGCAGTTCTTC.

CDR3 bases: TGTGCCAGCAGTTACTATCAAGAACCCGGACACCCGCATGAGCAGTTCTTC. It specifies CASSYYQEPGHPHEQFF. The rearrangement links TRBV6-5 to TRBJ2-1; perhaps TRBD1 as D (5 bases). The CDR3 is 17 residues long. CDR1 MNHEY and CDR2 SVGAGI come from the germline V gene. The germline V and J ends were trimmed by 1 base and 8 bases, with 21 bases remaining between them.

This clonotype was found a few times. The V and J genes are TRBV20-1 and TRBJ1-6; D is uncertain. From germline, CDR1 is DFQATT and CDR2 SNEGSKA (reference sequence). The ends were cut back, 0 bases at V and 14 bases at J, with 17 bases in the middle. The CDR3 is 14 amino acids. The CDR3 here is CSARDPEGWYTLHF. For the CDR3, the DNA is TGCAGTGCTAGAGATCCGGAGGGATGGTACACCCTCCACTTT.

Ten or more counts support this clonotype. The V call is TRBV6-5, the J call TRBJ1-1; D gene uncertain. The V gene lost 7 bases and the J gene lost 2 bases, with 11 bases spanning the gap. The germline V gene has CDR1 MNHEY and CDR2 SVGAGI. The CDR3 loop spans 13 amino acids. CDR3 loop: CASTAGYNTEAFF. The CDR3 DNA reads TGTGCCAGCACAGCAGGTTATAACACTGAAGCTTTCTTT.

This clonotype was found many times. The genes are TRBV5-1 and TRBJ1-2; tentatively, D is TRBD1 (6 bases). V gave up 2 bases and J gave up 3 bases, with 11 bases separating them. Germline assignment: CDR1 SGHRS and CDR2 YFSETQ. This CDR3 has 14 residues. For the CDR3, the DNA is TGCGCCAGCAGCTTCGCGGACAGCTACTATGGCTACACCTTC. As protein: CASSFADSYYGYTF.

This clonotype occurred once. The V gene is TRBV20-1, the J gene TRBJ1-1, with D tentatively TRBD1 (6 bases). Germline V gene lookup returns CDR1 DFQATT and CDR2 SNEGSKA (reference sequence). The CDR3 runs 14 residues. V lost 4 bases to trimming and J lost 1 base, with 13 bases between them. CDR3 amino acids: CSATSGHSNTEAFF. CDR3 DNA sequence: TGCAGTGCTACTTCGGGACACTCGAACACTGAAGCTTTCTTT.

This clonotype came up a few times. The chain uses TRBV29-1 and TRBJ2-2; D is unresolved. V lost 5 bases, J lost 6 bases, and 4 bases lay in between. CDR1 is SQVTM and CDR2 is ANQGSEA in the germline V gene. The CDR3 runs 10 residues. CDR3 nucleotides: TGCAGCGTTTTTTCCGGGGAGCTGTTTTTT. The encoded protein is CSVFSGELFF.

In the case of this clonotype: Mismatch with germline at one junction end may stem from a read error. This sequence joins TRBV6-2 or TRBV6-3 and TRBJ2-7; D remains unclear. This CDR3 contains 13 residues. Per germline, CDR1 MNHEY and CDR2 SVGEGT. For the CDR3, the DNA is TGTACCAGCAGACCTGGTCAAGACTACGAGCAGTACTTC. This codes for CTSRPGQDYEQYF.

This clonotype turned up a few times. The genes are TRBV12-3 or TRBV12-4 and TRBJ1-2; TRBD1 aligns across 7 bases. This CDR3 has 14 residues. V shed 4 bases, J shed 1 base, and the junction held 3 bases outside the gene matches. The CDR3 nucleotides are TGTGCCAGCAGTTCTCGACAGGGTAACTATGGCTACACCTTC. Residues: CASSSRQGNYGYTF.

This clonotype occurred many times. The rearrangement uses TRBV28 and TRBJ2-3; tentative D call: TRBD2 (7 bases). The CDR3 loop spans 14 amino acids. CDR1 and CDR2 (germline): MDHEN, SYDVKM. V was pared by 6 bases and J by 3 bases, with 13 bases between. The CDR3 DNA reads as TGTGCCAGCAGCGTCGGGGGGCGGACAGATACGCAGTATTTT. It codes for CASSVGGRTDTQYF.

This clonotype was detected only once. The rearrangement links TRBV7-3 to TRBJ2-3, with D hard to call. CDR3 length equals 14 residues. CDR1 and CDR2 from the germline V gene are SGHTA and FQGTGA. V lost 5 bases and J lost 2, with 11 bases in between. The CDR3 here is CASSAGSHTDTQYF. Here the CDR3 DNA reads TGTGCCAGCAGCGCAGGATCACACACAGATACGCAGTATTTT.